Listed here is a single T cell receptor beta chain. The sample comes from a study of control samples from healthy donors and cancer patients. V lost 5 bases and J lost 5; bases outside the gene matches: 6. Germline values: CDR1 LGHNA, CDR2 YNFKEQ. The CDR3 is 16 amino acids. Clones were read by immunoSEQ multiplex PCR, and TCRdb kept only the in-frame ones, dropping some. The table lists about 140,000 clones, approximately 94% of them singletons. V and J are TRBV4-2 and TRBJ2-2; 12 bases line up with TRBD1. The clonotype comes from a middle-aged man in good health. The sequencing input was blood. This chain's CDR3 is CASSKPGQGATGELFF. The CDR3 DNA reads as TGTGCCAGCAGCAAACCGGGACAGGGGGCTACCGGGGAGCTGTTTTTT.